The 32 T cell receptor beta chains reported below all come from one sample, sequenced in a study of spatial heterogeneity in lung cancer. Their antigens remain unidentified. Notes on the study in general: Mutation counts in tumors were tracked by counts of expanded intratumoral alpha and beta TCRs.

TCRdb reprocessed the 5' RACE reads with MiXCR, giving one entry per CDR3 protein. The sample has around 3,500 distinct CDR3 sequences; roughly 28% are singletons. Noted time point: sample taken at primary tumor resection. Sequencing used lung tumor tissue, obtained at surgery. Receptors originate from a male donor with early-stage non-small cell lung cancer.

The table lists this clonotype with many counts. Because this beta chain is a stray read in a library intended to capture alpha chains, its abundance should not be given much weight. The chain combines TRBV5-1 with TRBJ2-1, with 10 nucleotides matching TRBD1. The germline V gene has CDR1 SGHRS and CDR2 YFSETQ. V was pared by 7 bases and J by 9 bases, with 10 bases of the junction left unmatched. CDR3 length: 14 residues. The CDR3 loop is CASYLGQGIGEQFF. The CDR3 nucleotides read TGCGCCAGCTACCTGGGACAGGGGATAGGTGAGCAGTTCTTC.

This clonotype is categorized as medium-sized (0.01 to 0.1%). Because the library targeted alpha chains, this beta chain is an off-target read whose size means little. For the CDR3, the DNA is TGTGCCAGTAGTACCCAGCGGGACCATGAGCAGTTCTTC. This gives the protein CASSTQRDHEQFF. The J gene is TRBJ2-1, the V gene TRBV19; TRBD2 matches 7 bases. CDR3 length: 13 amino acids. Germline assignment: CDR1 LNHDA and CDR2 SQIVND (reference sequence). The trim removed 4 bases at V and 8 bases at J, leaving 5 bases unmatched.

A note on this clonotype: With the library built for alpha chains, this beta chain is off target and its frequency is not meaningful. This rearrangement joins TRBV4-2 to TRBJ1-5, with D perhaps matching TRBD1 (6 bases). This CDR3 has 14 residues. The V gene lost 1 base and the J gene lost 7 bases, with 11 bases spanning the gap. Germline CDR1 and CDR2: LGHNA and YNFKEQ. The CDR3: CASSQVSGAQPQHF. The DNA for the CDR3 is TGTGCCAGCAGCCAAGTTTCAGGGGCCCAGCCCCAGCATTTT.

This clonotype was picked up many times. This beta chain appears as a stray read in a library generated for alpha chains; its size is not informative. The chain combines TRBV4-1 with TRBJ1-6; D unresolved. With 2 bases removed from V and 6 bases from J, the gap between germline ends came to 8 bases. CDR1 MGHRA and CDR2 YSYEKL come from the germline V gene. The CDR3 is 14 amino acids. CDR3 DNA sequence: TGCGCCAGCAGCCAACCGAGACCTAATTCACCCCTCCACTTT. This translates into CASSQPRPNSPLHF.

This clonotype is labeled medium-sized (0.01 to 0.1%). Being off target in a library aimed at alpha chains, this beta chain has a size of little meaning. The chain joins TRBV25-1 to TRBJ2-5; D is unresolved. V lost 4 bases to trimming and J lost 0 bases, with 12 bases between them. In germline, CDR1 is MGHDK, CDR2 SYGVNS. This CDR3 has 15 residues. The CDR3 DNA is TGTGCCAGCAGTGCGTCGCGGCTCTACCAAGAGACCCAGTACTTC. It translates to CASSASRLYQETQYF.

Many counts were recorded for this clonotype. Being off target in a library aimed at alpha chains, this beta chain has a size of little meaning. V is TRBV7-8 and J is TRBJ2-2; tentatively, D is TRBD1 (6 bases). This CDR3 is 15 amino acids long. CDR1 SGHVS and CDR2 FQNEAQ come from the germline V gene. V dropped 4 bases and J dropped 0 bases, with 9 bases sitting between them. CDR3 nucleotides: TGTGCCAGCAGCTACAGGGTTGCGAACACCGGGGAGCTGTTTTTT. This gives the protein CASSYRVANTGELFF.

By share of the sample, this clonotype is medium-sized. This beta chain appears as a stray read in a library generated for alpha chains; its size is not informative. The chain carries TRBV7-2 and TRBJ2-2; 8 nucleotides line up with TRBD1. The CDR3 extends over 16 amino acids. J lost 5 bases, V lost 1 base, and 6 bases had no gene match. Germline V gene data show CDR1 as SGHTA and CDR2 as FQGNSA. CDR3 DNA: TGTGCCAGCAGCTTAGGAGACAGGGGCGGGACCGGGGAGCTGTTTTTT. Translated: CASSLGDRGGTGELFF.

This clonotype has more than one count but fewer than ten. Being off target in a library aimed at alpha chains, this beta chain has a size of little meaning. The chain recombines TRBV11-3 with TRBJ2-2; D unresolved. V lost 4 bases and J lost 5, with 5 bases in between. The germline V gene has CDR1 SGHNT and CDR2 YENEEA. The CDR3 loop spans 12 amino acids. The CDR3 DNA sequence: TGTGCCAGCAGCTCCAGTACCGGGGAGCTGTTTTTT. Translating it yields CASSSSTGELFF.

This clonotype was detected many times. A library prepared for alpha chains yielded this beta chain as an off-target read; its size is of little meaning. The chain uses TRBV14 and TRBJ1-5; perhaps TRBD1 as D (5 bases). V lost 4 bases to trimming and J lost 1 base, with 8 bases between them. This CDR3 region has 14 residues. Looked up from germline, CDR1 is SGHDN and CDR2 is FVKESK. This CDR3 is CASSPGTSNQPQHF. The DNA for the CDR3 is TGTGCCAGCAGCCCTGGGACCAGCAATCAGCCCCAGCATTTT.

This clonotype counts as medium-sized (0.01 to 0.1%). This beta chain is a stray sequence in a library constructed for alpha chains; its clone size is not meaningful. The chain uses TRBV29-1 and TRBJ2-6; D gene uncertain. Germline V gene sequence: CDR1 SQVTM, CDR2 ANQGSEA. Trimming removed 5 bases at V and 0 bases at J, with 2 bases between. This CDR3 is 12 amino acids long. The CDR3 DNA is TGCAGCGTTCGCTCTGGGGCCAACGTCCTGACTTTC. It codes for CSVRSGANVLTF.

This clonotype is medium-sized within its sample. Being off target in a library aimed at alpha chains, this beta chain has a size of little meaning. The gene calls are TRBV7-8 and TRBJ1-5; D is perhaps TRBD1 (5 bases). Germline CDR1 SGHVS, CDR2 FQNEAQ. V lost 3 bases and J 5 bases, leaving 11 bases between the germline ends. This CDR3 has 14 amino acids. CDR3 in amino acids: CASSLIQGDQPQHF. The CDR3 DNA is TGTGCCAGCAGCTTGATTCAGGGCGATCAGCCCCAGCATTTT.

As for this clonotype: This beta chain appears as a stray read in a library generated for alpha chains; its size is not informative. CDR3 in amino acids: CASSEVSRTASYEQYF. DNA for the CDR3: TGTGCCAGCAGTGAAGTGTCTCGAACAGCCTCCTACGAGCAGTACTTC. The chain carries TRBV25-1 and TRBJ2-7; D is uncertain. This CDR3 has 16 amino acids. V lost 2 bases and J 0 bases, leaving 14 bases between the germline ends. CDR1 is MGHDK and CDR2 is SYGVNS in the germline V gene.

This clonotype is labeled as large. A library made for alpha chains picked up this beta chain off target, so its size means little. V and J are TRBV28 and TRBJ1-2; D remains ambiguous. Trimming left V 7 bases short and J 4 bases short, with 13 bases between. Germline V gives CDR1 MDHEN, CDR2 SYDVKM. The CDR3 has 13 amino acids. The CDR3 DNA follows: TGTGCCAGCACGATCGTCGGACTCTATGGCTACACCTTC. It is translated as CASTIVGLYGYTF.

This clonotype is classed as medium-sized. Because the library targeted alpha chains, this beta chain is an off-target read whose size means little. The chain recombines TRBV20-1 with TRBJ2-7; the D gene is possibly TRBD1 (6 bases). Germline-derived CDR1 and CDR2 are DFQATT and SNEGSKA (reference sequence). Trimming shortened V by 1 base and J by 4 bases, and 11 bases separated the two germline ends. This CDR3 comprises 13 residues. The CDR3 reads CSARGADSYEQYF. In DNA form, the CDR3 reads TGCAGTGCTAGAGGAGCGGACAGTTACGAGCAGTACTTC.

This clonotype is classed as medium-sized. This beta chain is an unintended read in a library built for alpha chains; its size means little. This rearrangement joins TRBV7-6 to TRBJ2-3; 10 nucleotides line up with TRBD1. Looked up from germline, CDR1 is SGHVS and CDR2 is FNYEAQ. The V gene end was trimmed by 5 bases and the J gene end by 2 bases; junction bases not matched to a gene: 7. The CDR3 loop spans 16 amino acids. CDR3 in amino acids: CASSQGQGLHTDTQYF. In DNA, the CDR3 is TGTGCCAGCAGCCAGGGACAGGGGTTGCACACAGATACGCAGTATTTT.

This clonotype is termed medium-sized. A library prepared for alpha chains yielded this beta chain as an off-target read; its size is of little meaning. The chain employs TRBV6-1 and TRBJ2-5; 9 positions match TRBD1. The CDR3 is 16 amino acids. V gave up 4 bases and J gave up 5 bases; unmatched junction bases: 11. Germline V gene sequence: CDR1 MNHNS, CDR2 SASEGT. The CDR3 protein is CASSAGTGLIGETQYF. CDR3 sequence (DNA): TGTGCCAGCAGTGCCGGGACAGGGTTGATAGGGGAGACCCAGTACTTC.

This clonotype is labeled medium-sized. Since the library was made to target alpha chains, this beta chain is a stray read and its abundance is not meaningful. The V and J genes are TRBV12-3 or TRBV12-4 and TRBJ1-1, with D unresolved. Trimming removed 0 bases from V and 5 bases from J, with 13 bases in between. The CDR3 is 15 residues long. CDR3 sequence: CASSLASTSPTEAFF. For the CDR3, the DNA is TGTGCCAGCAGTTTAGCGTCTACTTCTCCTACTGAAGCTTTCTTT.

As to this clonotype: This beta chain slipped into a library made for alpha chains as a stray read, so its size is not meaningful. CDR3 in DNA: TGTGCCAGCAGCTTAAGTCCCGCGGAGACCCAGTACTTC. Its protein is CASSLSPAETQYF. J is TRBJ2-5 and V is TRBV7-3; no clear D gene. CDR3 size: 13 residues. In germline, CDR1 is SGHTA, CDR2 FQGTGA. V was pared by 1 base and J by 5 bases, with 8 bases between.

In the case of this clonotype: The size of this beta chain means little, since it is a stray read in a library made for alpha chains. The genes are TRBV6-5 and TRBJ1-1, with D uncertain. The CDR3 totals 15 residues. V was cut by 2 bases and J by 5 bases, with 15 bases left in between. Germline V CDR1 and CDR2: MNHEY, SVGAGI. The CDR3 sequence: CASSYTPPSETEAFF. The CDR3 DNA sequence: TGTGCCAGCAGTTACACCCCACCCTCGGAGACTGAAGCTTTCTTT.

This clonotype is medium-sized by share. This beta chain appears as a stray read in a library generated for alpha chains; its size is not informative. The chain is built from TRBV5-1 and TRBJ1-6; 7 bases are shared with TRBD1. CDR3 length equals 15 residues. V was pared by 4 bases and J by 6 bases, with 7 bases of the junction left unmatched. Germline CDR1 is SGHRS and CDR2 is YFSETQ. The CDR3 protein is CASSTNRGFNSPLHF. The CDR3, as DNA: TGCGCCAGCAGCACCAACAGGGGATTTAATTCACCCCTCCACTTT.

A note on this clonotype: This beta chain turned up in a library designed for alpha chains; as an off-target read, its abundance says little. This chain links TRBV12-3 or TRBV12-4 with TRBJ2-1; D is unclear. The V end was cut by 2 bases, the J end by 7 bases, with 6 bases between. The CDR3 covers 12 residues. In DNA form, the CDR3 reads TGTGCCAGCAGTTTACGGGTTAATGAGCAGTTCTTC. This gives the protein CASSLRVNEQFF.

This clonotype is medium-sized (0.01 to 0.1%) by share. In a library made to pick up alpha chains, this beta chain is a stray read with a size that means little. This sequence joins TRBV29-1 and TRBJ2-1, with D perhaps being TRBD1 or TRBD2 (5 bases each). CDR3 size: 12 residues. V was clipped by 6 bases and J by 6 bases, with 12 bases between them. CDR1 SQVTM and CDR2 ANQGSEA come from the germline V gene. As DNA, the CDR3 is TGCAGCGTCCGCAGGGAGTCCAATGAGCAGTTCTTC. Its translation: CSVRRESNEQFF.

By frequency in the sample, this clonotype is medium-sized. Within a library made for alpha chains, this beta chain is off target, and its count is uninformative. The CDR3 region has the DNA TGCAGTGCTTGTCCCCAGGTAGGGACTAGCCCGCCGCAGTACTTC. Amino acids: CSACPQVGTSPPQYF. The chain carries TRBV20-1 and TRBJ2-7; 9 bases line up with TRBD2. This CDR3 is built from 15 residues. V lost 5 bases, J lost 9 bases, and 17 bases stayed unmatched. The germline V gene has CDR1 DFQATT and CDR2 SNEGSKA (reference sequence).

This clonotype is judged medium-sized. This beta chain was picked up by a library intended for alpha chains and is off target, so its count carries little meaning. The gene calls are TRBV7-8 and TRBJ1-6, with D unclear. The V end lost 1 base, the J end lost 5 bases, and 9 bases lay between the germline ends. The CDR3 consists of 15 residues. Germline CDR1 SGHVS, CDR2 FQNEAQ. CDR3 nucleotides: TGTGCCAGCAGCTTAGTTGGCAGTAATAATTCACCCCTCCACTTT. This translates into CASSLVGSNNSPLHF.

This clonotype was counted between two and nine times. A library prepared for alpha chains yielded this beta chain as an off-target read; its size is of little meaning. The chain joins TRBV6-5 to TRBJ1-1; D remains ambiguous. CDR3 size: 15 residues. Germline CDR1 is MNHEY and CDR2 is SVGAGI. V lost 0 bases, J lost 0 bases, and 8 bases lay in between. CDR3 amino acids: CASSYSVRLNTEAFF. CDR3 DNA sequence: TGTGCCAGCAGTTACTCGGTCAGGCTGAACACTGAAGCTTTCTTT.

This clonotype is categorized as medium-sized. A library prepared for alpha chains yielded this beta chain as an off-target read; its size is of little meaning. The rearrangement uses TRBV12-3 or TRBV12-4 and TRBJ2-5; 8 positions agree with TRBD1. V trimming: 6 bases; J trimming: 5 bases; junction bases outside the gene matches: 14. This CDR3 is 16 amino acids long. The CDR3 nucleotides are TGTGCCAGCAGCTTGAGAGTACAGGGGGGAGGTGAGACCCAGTACTTC. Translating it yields CASSLRVQGGGETQYF.

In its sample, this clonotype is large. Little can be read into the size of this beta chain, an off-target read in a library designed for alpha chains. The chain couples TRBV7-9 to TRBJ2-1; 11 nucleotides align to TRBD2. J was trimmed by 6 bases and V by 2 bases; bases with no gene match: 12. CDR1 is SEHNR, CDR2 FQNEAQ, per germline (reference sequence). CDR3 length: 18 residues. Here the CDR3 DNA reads TGTGCCAGCAGCTTACTCTCTAGCGGGAGGCCCCTTGGCAATGAGCAGTTCTTC. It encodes CASSLLSSGRPLGNEQFF.

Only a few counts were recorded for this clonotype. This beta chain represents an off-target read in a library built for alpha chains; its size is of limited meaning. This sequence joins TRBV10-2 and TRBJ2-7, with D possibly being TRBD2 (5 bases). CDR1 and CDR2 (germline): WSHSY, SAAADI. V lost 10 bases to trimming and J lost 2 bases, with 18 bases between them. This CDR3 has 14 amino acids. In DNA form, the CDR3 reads TGCGCCACCACCCCCGGGGAAACTACCTACGAGCAGTACTTC. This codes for CATTPGETTYEQYF.

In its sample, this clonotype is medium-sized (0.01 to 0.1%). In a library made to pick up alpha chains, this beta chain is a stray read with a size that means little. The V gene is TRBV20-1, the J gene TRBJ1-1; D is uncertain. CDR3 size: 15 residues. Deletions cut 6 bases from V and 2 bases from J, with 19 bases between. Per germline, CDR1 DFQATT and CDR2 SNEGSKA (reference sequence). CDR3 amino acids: CSAADPSFGNTEAFF. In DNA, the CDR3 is TGCAGTGCGGCAGACCCCTCTTTCGGAAACACTGAAGCTTTCTTT.

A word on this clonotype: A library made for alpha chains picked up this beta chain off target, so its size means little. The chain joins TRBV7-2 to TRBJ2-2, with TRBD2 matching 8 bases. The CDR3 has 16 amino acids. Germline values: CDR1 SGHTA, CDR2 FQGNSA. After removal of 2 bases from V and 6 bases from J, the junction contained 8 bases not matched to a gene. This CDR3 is CASSLTSGSVAGELFF. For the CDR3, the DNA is TGTGCCAGCAGCTTAACTAGCGGCTCTGTCGCCGGGGAGCTGTTTTTT. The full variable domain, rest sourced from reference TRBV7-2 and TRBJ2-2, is GAGVSQSPSNKVTEKGKDVELRCDPISGHTALYWYRQSLGQGLEFLIYFQGNSAPDKSGLPSDRFSAERTGGSVSTLTIQRTQQEDSAVYLCASSLTSGSVAGELFFGEGSRLTVL.

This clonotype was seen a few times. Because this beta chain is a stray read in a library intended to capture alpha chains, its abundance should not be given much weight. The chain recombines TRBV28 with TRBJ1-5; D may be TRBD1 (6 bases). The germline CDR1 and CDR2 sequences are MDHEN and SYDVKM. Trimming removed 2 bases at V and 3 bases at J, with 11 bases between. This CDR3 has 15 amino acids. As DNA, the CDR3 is TGTGCCAGCAGTTTAACAGGGTTTACCAATCAGCCCCAGCATTTT. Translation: CASSLTGFTNQPQHF.

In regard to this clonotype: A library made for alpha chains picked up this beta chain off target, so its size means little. The CDR3 DNA reads TGTGCCAGCAGTCTATATCCGAGGCAGCCTGATCAGCCCCAGCATTTT. It translates to CASSLYPRQPDQPQHF. The gene calls are TRBV12-3 or TRBV12-4 and TRBJ1-5, with D unresolved. The CDR3 length is 16 residues. Trimming removed 5 bases at V and 5 bases at J, with 19 bases between.